These 22 T cell receptor beta chains were all obtained from the same sample, sequenced in a study of blood T cell repertoires in COVID-19. This table comes from immunoSEQ multiplex PCR, and its TCRdb copy is limited to in-frame clones, with some not included. The profile covers 43,000 or so clones, with around 86% appearing a single time and around 7.4% taken by the ten largest. Sequenced material: peripheral blood. The receptor set was obtained from a man between 60 and 75 years old with active COVID-19.

V usage is TRBV6-5 and J usage is TRBJ2-1; the match to TRBD2 covers 7 bases. J was trimmed by 9 bases and V by 2 bases; bases with no gene match: 7. The CDR3 sequence is 14 residues long. Germline V gene sequence: CDR1 MNHEY, CDR2 SVGAGI. CDR3 DNA: TGTGCCAGCAGTTACGAGGGAGGGCCGTCTGAGCAGTTCTTC. Amino acid sequence: CASSYEGGPSEQFF.

The rearrangement links TRBV16 to TRBJ1-1, with TRBD1 matching over 7 bases. The CDR3 loop spans 15 amino acids. Germline V gives CDR1 KGHSY, CDR2 FQNENV. The J segment lost 0 bases and the V segment lost 0 bases, leaving 1 base of the junction unmatched. The CDR3 DNA sequence: TGTGCCAGCAGCCAATCCGGGACAGTGAACACTGAAGCTTTCTTT. It encodes CASSQSGTVNTEAFF.

The rearrangement links TRBV27 to TRBJ1-2; 7 bases map to TRBD1. The V gene end was trimmed by 5 bases and the J gene end by 1 base; junction bases not matched to a gene: 10. The CDR3 is 16 residues long. Germline loops: CDR1 MNHEY, CDR2 SMNVEV (reference sequence). The CDR3 nucleotides read TGTGCCAGCAGTAGCCGGGACAGAGCGTTTAACTATGGCTACACCTTC. Amino acids: CASSSRDRAFNYGYTF.

The chain is built from TRBV5-8 and TRBJ2-7; 7 nucleotides match TRBD2. V dropped 4 bases and J dropped 3; count of bases not matched to a gene: 4. In germline, CDR1 is SGHTS, CDR2 YDEGEE. The length of the CDR3 is 13 residues. CDR3 residues: CASSRSGGYEQYF. The DNA of the CDR3 is TGTGCCAGCAGCCGCTCGGGAGGCTACGAGCAGTACTTC.

This clone appeared once. V and J are TRBV5-1 and TRBJ2-7; 9 nucleotides align to TRBD2. Germline loops: CDR1 SGHRS, CDR2 YFSETQ. This CDR3 comprises 16 residues. With 0 bases clipped from V and 5 bases from J, the junction kept 9 bases outside the gene matches. CDR3 amino acids: CASSLVPSGRTNEQYF. CDR3 bases: TGCGCCAGCAGCTTGGTTCCCAGCGGGAGGACCAACGAGCAGTACTTC.

The CDR3 DNA sequence: TGTGCCAGCAGCTTGTCACAACCGTACGAGCAGTACTTC. This sequence encodes CASSLSQPYEQYF. The V and J genes are TRBV7-6 and TRBJ2-7; D not resolved. Germline-derived CDR1 and CDR2 are SGHVS and FNYEAQ. V was pared by 3 bases and J by 4 bases, with 10 bases between. The length of the CDR3 is 13 residues.

This chain uses TRBV24-1 with TRBJ2-5; D is unresolved. Germline V CDR1 and CDR2: KGHDR, SFDVKD. There are 12 residues in the CDR3. Trimming shortened V by 3 bases and J by 2 bases, and 3 bases separated the two germline ends. This CDR3 reads CATSDIQETQYF. The CDR3 DNA reads TGTGCCACCAGTGATATACAAGAGACCCAGTACTTC.

CDR3 coding DNA: TGTGCCAGCAGTTACCCGGGACTAGCGGGGTGGGAGCAGTACTTC. It encodes CASSYPGLAGWEQYF. The rearrangement links TRBV6-2 or TRBV6-3 to TRBJ2-7; 13 nucleotides line up with TRBD2. The germline V gene has CDR1 MNHEY and CDR2 SVGEGT. J gave up 7 bases and V 2 bases, and 5 bases lay outside the gene matches. This CDR3 spans 15 amino acids.

This clone was recorded only once. The V and J genes are TRBV19 and TRBJ2-1; D gene ambiguous. With 8 bases removed from V and 6 bases from J, the gap between germline ends came to 14 bases. The CDR3 covers 13 residues. Germline CDR1 reads LNHDA; CDR2 reads SQIVND (reference sequence). The CDR3: CASHPRGSNEQFF. The CDR3 DNA reads as TGTGCCAGTCACCCCCGTGGCAGCAATGAGCAGTTCTTC.

This chain links TRBV11-2 with TRBJ1-4; perhaps TRBD1 as D (5 bases). The germline V gene encodes CDR1 SGHAT and CDR2 FQNNGV. With 1 base removed from V and 6 bases from J, the gap between germline ends came to 9 bases. There are 14 residues in the CDR3. CDR3: CASSLVGGDEKLFF. As DNA, the CDR3 is TGTGCCAGCAGCTTAGTAGGAGGGGATGAAAAACTGTTTTTT.

The gene calls are TRBV7-8 and TRBJ2-7; the match to TRBD2 covers 16 bases. CDR3 size: 19 residues. V trimming: 2 bases; J trimming: 4 bases; junction bases outside the gene matches: 11. From germline, CDR1 is SGHVS and CDR2 FQNEAQ. The CDR3 region is CASSLKGGTSGRALYEQYF. The CDR3 DNA is TGTGCCAGCAGCTTAAAAGGGGGGACTAGCGGGAGGGCCTTGTACGAGCAGTACTTC.

The rearrangement uses TRBV2 and TRBJ2-1; D uncertain. Germline loops: CDR1 SNHLY, CDR2 FYNNEI. This CDR3 spans 16 amino acids. V lost 4 bases and J 3 bases, leaving 16 bases between the germline ends. CDR3 coding DNA: TGTGCCAGCAGTGTAGTCTCCGCAACTCTCTACAATGAGCAGTTCTTC. Translated, it gives CASSVVSATLYNEQFF. Based on the CDR3 plus reference TRBV2 and TRBJ2-1, the full variable domain is EPEVTQTPSHQVTQMGQEVILRCVPISNHLYFYWYRQILGQKVEFLVSFYNNEISEKSEIFDDQFSVERPDGSNFTLKIRSTKLEDSAMYFCASSVVSATLYNEQFFGPGTRLTVL.

The gene calls are TRBV24-1 and TRBJ2-1; 7 nucleotides agree with TRBD1. Germline CDR1 KGHDR, CDR2 SFDVKD. This CDR3 contains 17 residues. Losses at the gene ends were 0 bases for V and 1 base for J; bases not matched to a gene: 5. The CDR3 reads CATSDLPTGQSYNEQFF. The CDR3 region has the DNA TGTGCCACCAGTGATTTGCCGACAGGGCAGTCCTACAATGAGCAGTTCTTC.

The chain employs TRBV3-1 (or the pseudogene TRBV3-2) and TRBJ2-5; TRBD1 matches at 10 bases. This CDR3 spans 14 amino acids. V trimming: 4 bases; J trimming: 2 bases; junction bases outside the gene matches: 1. CDR1 is LGHDT and CDR2 is YNNKEL in the germline V gene (reference sequence). The CDR3 sequence is CASSRDRGQETQYF. The CDR3 region has the DNA TGTGCCAGCAGCCGGGACAGGGGACAAGAGACCCAGTACTTC.

The chain recombines TRBV5-1 with TRBJ2-7; D perhaps matches TRBD1 (6 bases). CDR3 length: 14 residues. The V and J ends lost 4 bases and 2 bases respectively, with 13 bases between them. The V gene's germline CDR1 is SGHRS and CDR2 YFSETQ. Here the CDR3 reads CASSMSGDPYEQYF. In nucleotides, the CDR3 is TGCGCCAGCAGCATGTCAGGGGATCCCTACGAGCAGTACTTC.

This chain connects TRBV6-5 to TRBJ2-7; 7 nucleotides match TRBD1. CDR3 length equals 14 residues. V shed 1 base and J 0 bases; nucleotides not matched to a gene: 0. Germline CDR1 and CDR2: MNHEY and SVGAGI. For the CDR3, the DNA is TGTGCCAGCAGTTACTACAGGGGCTCCTACGAGCAGTACTTC. Translation: CASSYYRGSYEQYF.

This chain links TRBV4-3 with TRBJ2-5, with TRBD2 matching over 8 bases. The germline gives CDR1 LGHNA, CDR2 YSLEER. The CDR3 has 14 amino acids. V gave up 0 bases and J gave up 6 bases; unmatched junction bases: 3. Here the CDR3 reads CASSQELAEKTQYF. The CDR3 DNA sequence: TGCGCCAGCAGCCAAGAACTAGCGGAAAAGACCCAGTACTTC.

This rearrangement joins TRBV7-3 to TRBJ1-2; the D gene is possibly TRBD1 (5 bases). Germline CDR1 is SGHTA and CDR2 is FQGTGA. CDR3 length: 13 residues. V was pared by 5 bases and J by 7 bases, with 14 bases between. CDR3 bases: TGTGCCAGCAGCCCGCAGGGCGGCCCTGGCTACACCTTC. It encodes CASSPQGGPGYTF.

The V call is TRBV7-3, the J call TRBJ2-3; 11 bases map to TRBD2. V shed 6 bases and J 4 bases; nucleotides not matched to a gene: 9. Germline loops: CDR1 SGHTA, CDR2 FQGTGA. The CDR3 totals 16 residues. The CDR3 nucleotides are TGTGCCAGCAGTAGCGGGGGGGCCCGGGTGGCAGATACGCAGTATTTT. Amino acid sequence: CASSSGGARVADTQYF.

The CDR3 DNA reads TGTGCCTGGGGACAGATCAATCAGCCCCAGCATTTT. Translated, it gives CAWGQINQPQHF. The chain employs TRBV30 and TRBJ1-5; the D gene is possibly TRBD1 (6 bases). Per the germline V gene, CDR1 is GTSNPN and CDR2 is SVGIG (reference sequence). Trimming removed 5 bases from V and 3 bases from J, with 8 bases in between. The CDR3 has 12 amino acids.

The rearrangement uses TRBV5-5 and TRBJ2-7, with 9 bases matching TRBD1. This CDR3 has 14 amino acids. CDR1 SGHKS and CDR2 YYEKEE come from the germline V gene (reference sequence). V trimming: 4 bases; J trimming: 0 bases; junction bases outside the gene matches: 2. Written as DNA, the CDR3 is TGTGCCAGCAGCGTACAGGGGGCCTCCTACGAGCAGTACTTC. Translated, it gives CASSVQGASYEQYF.

The chain carries TRBV27 and TRBJ2-7, with D perhaps TRBD1 (6 bases). This CDR3 has 17 residues. V lost 5 bases and J 4 bases, leaving 24 bases between the germline ends. CDR1 and CDR2 from the germline V gene are MNHEY and SMNVEV (reference sequence). CDR3: CASSDVGTQNNPYEQYF. The DNA of the CDR3 is TGTGCCAGCAGTGACGTGGGGACACAAAACAACCCATACGAGCAGTACTTC.